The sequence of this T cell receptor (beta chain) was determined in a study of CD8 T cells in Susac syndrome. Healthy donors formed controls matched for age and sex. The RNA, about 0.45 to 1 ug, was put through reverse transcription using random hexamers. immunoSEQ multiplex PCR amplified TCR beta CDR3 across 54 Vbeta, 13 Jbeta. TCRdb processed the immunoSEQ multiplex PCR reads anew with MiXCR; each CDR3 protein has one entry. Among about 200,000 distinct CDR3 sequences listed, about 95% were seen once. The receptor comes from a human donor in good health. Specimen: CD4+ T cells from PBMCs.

The CDR3 sequence: CATSRDRQGAGGTEAFF. The CDR3 coding sequence is TGTGCCACCAGCAGAGATCGACAGGGGGCAGGGGGCACTGAAGCTTTCTTT. This sequence joins TRBV15 and TRBJ1-1; 10 bases agree with TRBD1. This CDR3 contains 17 residues. V was clipped by 0 bases and J by 4 bases; unmatched bases: 8. Germline values: CDR1 LNHNV, CDR2 YYDKDF (reference sequence).